These 23 T cell receptor beta chains were sequenced from one sample in a study of T cell responses to AZD1222 COVID-19 vaccine. Measured with immunoSEQ multiplex PCR; TCRdb has only the in-frame clones, and not every one. The sample consists of 70,000 to 95,000 clones, almost 90% of them appearing once. This sample comprised peripheral blood, obtained 28 days after the second AZD1222 dose. These receptor sequences come from an adult who received the AZD1222 COVID-19 vaccine.

The chain links TRBV6-1 to TRBJ2-5; D gene uncertain. Trimming removed 7 bases from V and 5 bases from J, with 17 bases in between. Germline values: CDR1 MNHNS, CDR2 SASEGT. The CDR3 covers 14 residues. The CDR3: CASKTPDPWETQYF. The DNA for the CDR3 is TGTGCCAGCAAAACCCCGGACCCCTGGGAGACCCAGTACTTC.

This clone came up a few times. The V and J genes are TRBV15 and TRBJ2-1, with 7 positions matching TRBD2. Germline-derived CDR1 and CDR2 are LNHNV and YYDKDF (reference sequence). Trimming removed 5 bases from V and 9 bases from J; junction bases left unmatched: 19. The CDR3 length is 17 residues. In nucleotides, the CDR3 is TGTGCCACCAGCCCTGAGGCTACCGGGACTACCTTTTTTGAGCAGTTCTTC. Amino acid sequence: CATSPEATGTTFFEQFF.

This sequence joins TRBV7-9 and TRBJ1-1, with D uncertain. Germline assignment: CDR1 SEHNR and CDR2 FQNEAQ (reference sequence). The V and J ends lost 4 bases and 2 bases respectively, with 17 bases between them. This CDR3 has 16 amino acids. The CDR3 DNA follows: TGTGCCAGCAGCTCAGAGGTGTGGGGTTTAAACACTGAAGCTTTCTTT. Its translation is CASSSEVWGLNTEAFF.

This clone was observed a few times. The chain combines TRBV18 with TRBJ2-3; D remains unclear. The CDR3 has 13 residues. CDR1 KGHSH and CDR2 LQKENI come from the germline V gene. V shed 0 bases and J shed 3 bases, with 4 bases lying between them. The DNA for the CDR3 is TGTGCCAGCTCACCACCCCCAACAGATACGCAGTATTTT. This sequence encodes CASSPPPTDTQYF. Full variable domain (rest looked up from reference TRBV18 and TRBJ2-3): NAGVMQNPRHLVRRRGQEARLRCSPMKGHSHVYWYRQLPEEGLKFMVYLQKENIIDESGMPKERFSAEFPKEGPSILRIQQVVRGDSAAYFCASSPPPTDTQYFGPGTRLTVL.

V and J are TRBV28 and TRBJ2-7; 9 positions agree with TRBD2. This CDR3 has 15 residues. Losses at the gene ends were 7 bases for V and 4 bases for J; bases not matched to a gene: 11. Germline V CDR1 and CDR2: MDHEN, SYDVKM. The CDR3 nucleotides read TGTGCCAGCAAGGGTTCAACTAGCGGGTATTACGAGCAGTACTTC. It is translated as CASKGSTSGYYEQYF.

The V call is TRBV28, the J call TRBJ1-6; 10 nucleotides line up with TRBD1. The CDR3 is 12 residues long. Losses at the gene ends were 10 bases for V and 14 bases for J; bases not matched to a gene: 8. The V gene's germline CDR1 is MDHEN and CDR2 SYDVKM. This CDR3 reads CATTTGGTALHF. CDR3 bases: TGTGCCACTACGACAGGGGGCACCGCCCTCCACTTT.

In regard to this clone: The CDR3 end shows no conserved phenylalanine or tryptophan, and so a read error is likely. The genes are TRBV10-2 and TRBJ1-2; D not resolved. Germline V CDR1 and CDR2: WSHSY, SAAADI. This CDR3 contains 16 residues. The germline V and J ends were trimmed by 1 base and 0 bases, with 12 bases remaining between them. The CDR3 nucleotides are TGCGCCAGCAGTGAGTTGAGAAGGGCAGCTAACTATGGCTACACCCTC. Its translation is CASSELRRAANYGYTL.

This clone was observed once. This chain links TRBV13 with TRBJ1-1; no definite D call. CDR1 is PRHDT, CDR2 FYEKMQ, per germline (reference sequence). This CDR3 is built from 14 residues. Trimming stripped 0 bases from V and 0 bases from J, with 5 bases between. In nucleotides, the CDR3 is TGTGCCAGCAGCTTAGGGCTCATGAACACTGAAGCTTTCTTT. Protein sequence: CASSLGLMNTEAFF.

The chain is built from TRBV7-8 and TRBJ1-1; no clear D gene. Between the trimmed V and J ends, which lost 3 bases and 5 bases, there was a span of 13 bases. The CDR3 totals 14 residues. The germline gives CDR1 SGHVS, CDR2 FQNEAQ. The CDR3, as DNA: TGTGCCAGCAGCTTGGTCTCGGGGAAGACTGAAGCTTTCTTT. Translation: CASSLVSGKTEAFF.

The V call is TRBV11-2, the J call TRBJ2-7; the D call may be TRBD1 or TRBD2 (6 bases each). Germline V CDR1 and CDR2: SGHAT, FQNNGV. V lost 2 bases to trimming and J lost 7 bases, with 18 bases between them. The CDR3 is made up of 15 amino acids. The CDR3: CASSLNGGSGREQYF. CDR3 bases: TGTGCCAGCAGCTTAAACGGGGGCTCGGGGCGGGAGCAGTACTTC.

CDR3 sequence: CATSDLEGADTQYF. Written as DNA, the CDR3 is TGTGCCACCAGTGATTTGGAGGGTGCAGATACGCAGTATTTT. The V and J genes are TRBV24-1 and TRBJ2-3, with D perhaps matching TRBD2 (5 bases). CDR1 is KGHDR and CDR2 is SFDVKD in the germline V gene. V was trimmed by 0 bases and J by 4 bases, leaving 7 bases between them. The CDR3 extends over 14 amino acids.

The chain carries TRBV12-3 or TRBV12-4 and TRBJ2-7; D remains unclear. The length of the CDR3 is 13 residues. The V gene lost 0 bases and the J gene lost 2 bases, with 5 bases spanning the gap. This chain's CDR3 is CASSLARAYEQYF. In DNA, the CDR3 is TGTGCCAGCAGTTTAGCTCGGGCCTACGAGCAGTACTTC.

This clone was counted only a few times. DNA of the CDR3: TGTGCCAGCAGTTTATCTGCGGTCTCCTACGAGCAGTACTTC. Encoded protein: CASSLSAVSYEQYF. The V call is TRBV27, the J call TRBJ2-7; D unresolved. The CDR3 consists of 14 residues. Germline lookup yields CDR1 MNHEY and CDR2 SMNVEV (reference sequence). V lost 0 bases, J lost 0 bases, and 6 bases lay in between.

The CDR3 coding sequence is TGTGCCAGCAGCTTACGCACTAGCGGCTCCTACAATGAGCAGTTCTTC. Translated, it gives CASSLRTSGSYNEQFF. V is TRBV7-8 and J is TRBJ2-1, with 8 bases matching TRBD2. The ends lost 2 bases at V and 0 bases at J; junction bases unmatched: 3. The CDR3 has 16 amino acids. CDR1 and CDR2 (germline): SGHVS, FQNEAQ.

J is TRBJ1-3 and V is TRBV20-1; 9 bases line up with TRBD1. The CDR3 contains 11 residues. Per germline, CDR1 DFQATT and CDR2 SNEGSKA (reference sequence). The CDR3, as DNA: TGCGGACAGGGGAGTGGAAACACCATATATTTT. Its translation: CGQGSGNTIYF.

V is TRBV10-3 and J is TRBJ2-3; maybe TRBD2 (6 bases). Trimming took off 0 bases at V and 1 base at J, with 11 bases between the two ends. Germline assignment: CDR1 ENHRY and CDR2 SYGVKD. This CDR3 comprises 16 residues. The chain's CDR3 is CAISESGTRRTDTQYF. For the CDR3, the DNA is TGTGCCATCAGTGAGTCCGGGACTCGACGCACAGATACGCAGTATTTT.

The chain carries TRBV18 and TRBJ1-1; maybe TRBD1 (5 bases). V gave up 4 bases and J gave up 8 bases, with 17 bases separating them. Looked up from germline, CDR1 is KGHSH and CDR2 is LQKENI. The CDR3 spans 14 residues. CDR3 sequence (DNA): TGTGCCAGCTCACTGGGGTCCCGACAGTTAGAAGCTTTCTTT. Translated, it gives CASSLGSRQLEAFF.

The chain combines TRBV6-5 with TRBJ1-3; unclear D gene. The CDR3 contains 13 residues. Germline V CDR1 and CDR2: MNHEY, SVGAGI. Trimming removed 6 bases at V and 0 bases at J, with 6 bases between. The CDR3 nucleotides are TGTGCCAGCAGACAGAGCTCTGGAAACACCATATATTTT. It yields the protein CASRQSSGNTIYF.

This clone was recorded a few times. V gene TRBV4-1 combines with J gene TRBJ1-6; 7 bases agree with TRBD1. Germline loops: CDR1 MGHRA, CDR2 YSYEKL. V gave up 8 bases and J gave up 5 bases; unmatched junction bases: 6. This CDR3 is 14 amino acids long. The CDR3 loop is CASQPGQNNSPLHF. The CDR3 DNA reads as TGCGCCAGCCAGCCGGGACAGAATAATTCACCCCTCCACTTT.

DNA for the CDR3: TGCGCCAGCAGCCAAGAAGACAGGGGCGCGGACACCATATATTTT. Encoded protein: CASSQEDRGADTIYF. The chain carries TRBV4-1 and TRBJ1-3, with TRBD1 identical over 8 bases. Unmatched junction bases numbered 6, after V lost 0 bases and J lost 8 bases. Per the germline V gene, CDR1 is MGHRA and CDR2 is YSYEKL. The CDR3 runs to 15 residues.

The DNA of the CDR3 is TGTGCCAGCAGCTTAGTTGTGTGGTCTAGCGGGAGAGAGGCAGATACGCAGTATTTT. Amino acid sequence: CASSLVVWSSGREADTQYF. V is TRBV7-8 and J is TRBJ2-3, with 10 bases identical to TRBD2. Germline CDR1 and CDR2: SGHVS and FQNEAQ. V shed 1 base, J shed 4 bases, and the junction held 14 bases outside the gene matches. This CDR3 has 19 residues.

V and J are TRBV2 and TRBJ1-1; the D gene is possibly TRBD1 (6 bases). The CDR3 runs 11 residues. Per the germline V gene, CDR1 is SNHLY and CDR2 is FYNNEI. V lost 10 bases and J 1 base, leaving 7 bases between the germline ends. DNA for the CDR3: TGTGCCACGACAGGGAACACTGAAGCTTTCTTT. This sequence encodes CATTGNTEAFF.

V and J are TRBV7-3 and TRBJ2-1; TRBD2 aligns across 11 bases. From germline, CDR1 is SGHTA and CDR2 FQGTGA. V lost 3 bases to trimming and J lost 8 bases; unmatched junction nucleotides: 9. The CDR3 spans 16 residues. CDR3 in DNA: TGTGCCAGCAGCTTGAATAGCGGGAGGGCCATATATGAGCAGTTCTTC. Encoded protein: CASSLNSGRAIYEQFF.